The present entry profiles one T cell receptor (beta chain) with its context. A much more abundant neighbour one base away suggests this may be a read error. Lacking the conserved final phenylalanine or tryptophan, this CDR3 likely reflects a read error. TCRdb called the PCR reads again in MiXCR, with one record for every CDR3 protein. The table shows about 510,000 distinct CDR3 sequences, with about 25% occurring only once. The data stem from a study of molecular identifiers for immune sequencing clone quantification. CDR1 is SGHRS, CDR2 YFSETQ, per germline. The CDR3 extends over 14 amino acids. The V end was cut by 4 bases, the J end by 4 bases, with 13 bases between. Sorting captured naive CD8 T cells as CD8+CD4-CCR7+CD45RA+.

Sample: naive CD8+ T cells from blood, with Jurkat cell RNA spiked in. This sample's subset: FACS-sorted CD8+CD4-CCR7+CD45RA+ naive T cells. The chain couples TRBV5-1 to TRBJ2-3, with a possible D match to TRBD2 (5 bases). The sequence derives from a human donor in good health. Some libraries in this study had Jurkat cell RNA spiked in. The CDR3 DNA reads as TGCGCCAGCAGCCCCGATCCGGGGTCAGATACGCAGTATCTT. Its protein is CASSPDPGSDTQYL.